The T cell receptor (beta chain) described here comes from a study of neoadjuvant anti-PD-1 for oral cavity cancer. Overall study context: Before surgery, most patients got three to four biweekly 3 mg/kg nivolumab doses.

The CDR3 consists of 13 residues. Germline assignment: CDR1 ENHRY and CDR2 SYGVKD. Using immunoSEQ multiplex PCR, the repertoire was profiled, and TCRdb retains in-frame clones only, with some absent. The table has 18,000 or so clones, roughly 72% seen once; the top ten hold around 2.6%. With regard to this clone: A junction end diverges from the germline sequence, so it may reflect a read error.

The starting material was PBMCs, obtained before nivolumab (anti-PD-1) treatment. The rearrangement links TRBV10-3 to TRBJ1-3, with a tentative D call TRBD1 (5 bases). The receptor was isolated from a person between 40 and 85 years old with oral cavity squamous cell carcinoma. The DNA of the CDR3 is TGTGCCATCTCCGTGGGGGTTGGAGACACCATATATTTT. It is translated as CAISVGVGDTIYF.